Following are 12 T cell receptor beta chains from one sample sequenced in a study of T cell responses to AZD1222 COVID-19 vaccine. Method: immunoSEQ multiplex PCR; TCRdb's copy keeps in-frame clones and lacks some. Of some 130,000 clones in the sample, over 65% are singletons; the top ten hold over 4%. Source: peripheral blood, taken on day 0 of AZD1222 vaccination. These receptor sequences come from an adult in good health.

The V gene is TRBV30, the J gene TRBJ1-4, with D perhaps TRBD1 (6 bases). The CDR3 has 14 amino acids. Germline V lookup: CDR1 GTSNPN, CDR2 SVGIG (reference sequence). Trimming pared 5 bases from V and 3 bases from J, leaving 13 bases between. This chain's CDR3 is CAWGRTVPNEKLFF. Here the CDR3 DNA reads TGTGCCTGGGGAAGGACAGTCCCTAATGAAAAACTGTTTTTT.

This chain connects TRBV19 to TRBJ1-2, with D possibly matching TRBD1 (5 bases). Trimming took 1 base from V and 5 from J, leaving 11 bases between them. The length of the CDR3 is 14 residues. Germline loops: CDR1 LNHDA, CDR2 SQIVND (reference sequence). This chain's CDR3 is CASSIGGTEYGYTF. The CDR3 DNA reads TGTGCCAGTAGTATAGGTGGGACGGAGTATGGCTACACCTTC.

The chain couples TRBV11-3 to TRBJ2-1; the match to TRBD2 covers 11 bases. CDR1 and CDR2 from the germline V gene are SGHNT and YENEEA. J was trimmed by 7 bases and V by 4 bases; bases with no gene match: 9. The CDR3 runs to 16 residues. The CDR3 sequence is CASSSDPSGGRNEQFF. The CDR3 bases are TGTGCCAGCAGCTCAGACCCTAGCGGGGGGCGGAATGAGCAGTTCTTC.

This clone occurred a few times. The chain links TRBV2 to TRBJ2-7; TRBD1 agrees at 10 bases. The length of the CDR3 is 13 residues. The V and J ends lost 7 bases and 6 bases, in that order; junction bases with no gene match: 6. Per the germline V gene, CDR1 is SNHLY and CDR2 is FYNNEI. Here the CDR3 reads CASTRDRGPEQYF. The CDR3 DNA reads as TGTGCCAGCACACGGGACAGGGGACCCGAGCAGTACTTC.

The rearrangement links TRBV29-1 to TRBJ1-2; D not certain. CDR3 length equals 14 residues. The V gene lost 3 bases and the J gene lost 0 bases, with 11 bases spanning the gap. Germline V lookup: CDR1 SQVTM, CDR2 ANQGSEA. CDR3 sequence reads: CSVELQVANYGYTF. The CDR3 bases are TGCAGCGTTGAGCTTCAGGTCGCTAACTATGGCTACACCTTC.

The chain links TRBV7-2 to TRBJ1-3; the match to TRBD1 covers 7 bases. Germline loops: CDR1 SGHTA, CDR2 FQGNSA. This CDR3 spans 14 amino acids. After removal of 5 bases from V and 5 bases from J, the junction contained 6 bases not matched to a gene. The CDR3 loop is CASSPEGQRNTIYF. CDR3 DNA sequence: TGTGCCAGCAGCCCAGAGGGACAGAGAAACACCATATATTTT.

The CDR3 reads CASSLAGTFSGNTIYF. CDR3 bases: TGTGCCAGCAGCTTAGCCGGCACCTTCTCTGGAAACACCATATATTTT. The rearrangement uses TRBV7-6 and TRBJ1-3; D unclear. This CDR3 has 16 residues. V gave up 0 bases and J gave up 0 bases, with 9 bases separating them. CDR1 and CDR2 (germline): SGHVS, FNYEAQ.

This sequence joins TRBV27 and TRBJ1-2, with D maybe TRBD1 (5 bases). V dropped 4 bases and J dropped 3 bases, with 9 bases sitting between them. Germline V gene lookup returns CDR1 MNHEY and CDR2 SMNVEV (reference sequence). The CDR3 sequence is 13 residues long. Here the CDR3 DNA reads TGTGCCAGCAGTTCCGACAGATACTATGGCTACACCTTC. Protein product: CASSSDRYYGYTF.

This clone has just one count. The V and J genes are TRBV28 and TRBJ1-2; D gene unclear. V lost 8 bases and J lost 8, with 12 bases in between. Germline CDR1 reads MDHEN; CDR2 reads SYDVKM. CDR3 length: 11 residues. The CDR3 DNA follows: TGTGCCAGCTGGGGTAGGGAGGGCTACACCTTC. It translates to CASWGREGYTF.

The chain joins TRBV7-9 to TRBJ1-1; TRBD1 is a possible D gene (6 bases). The V and J ends lost 2 bases and 0 bases respectively, with 10 bases between them. This CDR3 has 15 amino acids. Germline CDR1 and CDR2: SEHNR and FQNEAQ (reference sequence). The CDR3 region is CASSLRQEMNTEAFF. The CDR3 DNA sequence: TGTGCCAGCAGCTTAAGACAGGAGATGAACACTGAAGCTTTCTTT.

This clone showed up just a few times. The V call is TRBV10-1, the J call TRBJ1-3; the D is unclear. This CDR3 has 16 residues. The V and J ends lost 0 bases and 1 base respectively, with 10 bases between them. Germline assignment: CDR1 WNHNN and CDR2 SYGVQD (reference sequence). The CDR3 DNA is TGCGCCAGCAGTGAGTCGAGGGCGATATCTGGAAACACCATATATTTT. Translation gives CASSESRAISGNTIYF.

This rearrangement joins TRBV28 to TRBJ1-5; D is undetermined. Germline CDR1 and CDR2: MDHEN and SYDVKM. The V gene lost 2 bases and the J gene lost 3 bases, with 11 bases spanning the gap. The CDR3 has 15 residues. As DNA, the CDR3 is TGTGCCAGCAGTTTAGGGATTGGTCTCAATCAGCCCCAGCATTTT. It specifies CASSLGIGLNQPQHF.